This TCR beta chain was found in a study of blood T cell repertoires in COVID-19. About the research overall: Samples taken during acute and convalescent COVID-19 were collected in the United States, Italy and Spain.

This CDR3 region has 16 residues. Per the germline V gene, CDR1 is SGDLS and CDR2 is YYNGEE. Trimming stripped 0 bases from V and 4 bases from J, with 14 bases between. Individuals aged about 18 to 100 years were recruited from some 26 US areas. Participant-reported clinical history was the basis for cohort assignment. The data were produced by immunoSEQ multiplex PCR, yet TCRdb's version contains in-frame clones alone and is incomplete. The table lists under 250,000 clones, around 80% of them singletons. The chain links TRBV9 to TRBJ2-1; D may be TRBD2 (7 bases). This clonotype was sampled from a man aged 25-45 years with acute COVID-19. Sequences were obtained from PBMCs or T cells enriched from blood (not recorded which). CDR3 amino acids: CASSVGAGASYNEQFF. In nucleotides, the CDR3 is TGTGCCAGCAGCGTAGGGGCGGGGGCCTCATACAATGAGCAGTTCTTC.